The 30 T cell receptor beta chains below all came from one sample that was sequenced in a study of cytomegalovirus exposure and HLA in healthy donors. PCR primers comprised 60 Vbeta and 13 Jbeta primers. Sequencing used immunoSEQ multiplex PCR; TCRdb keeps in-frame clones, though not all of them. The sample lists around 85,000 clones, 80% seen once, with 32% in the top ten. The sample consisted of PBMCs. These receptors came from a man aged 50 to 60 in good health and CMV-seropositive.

The CDR3 region is CASSASQVVYNEQFF. The CDR3 coding sequence is TGTGCCAGCAGCGCAAGCCAGGTCGTATACAATGAGCAGTTCTTC. The chain uses TRBV4-2 and TRBJ2-1; D gene unclear. The length of the CDR3 is 15 residues. CDR1 and CDR2 from the germline V gene are LGHNA and YNFKEQ. V was pared by 5 bases and J by 4 bases, with 15 bases between.

The DNA for the CDR3 is TGTGCCACCAGCAGAGATCGATGGGCCTTGAATCAGCCCCAGCATTTT. Residues: CATSRDRWALNQPQHF. The V call is TRBV15, the J call TRBJ1-5; D is unresolved. V lost 0 bases to trimming and J lost 4 bases, with 13 bases between them. CDR1 and CDR2 from the germline V gene are LNHNV and YYDKDF (reference sequence). There are 16 residues in the CDR3.

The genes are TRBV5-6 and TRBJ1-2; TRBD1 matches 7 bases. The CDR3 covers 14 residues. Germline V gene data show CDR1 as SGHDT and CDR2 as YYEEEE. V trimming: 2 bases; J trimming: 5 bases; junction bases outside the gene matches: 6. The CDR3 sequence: CASSFRTGGYGYTF. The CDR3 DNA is TGTGCCAGCAGCTTCCGGACAGGAGGGTATGGCTACACCTTC.

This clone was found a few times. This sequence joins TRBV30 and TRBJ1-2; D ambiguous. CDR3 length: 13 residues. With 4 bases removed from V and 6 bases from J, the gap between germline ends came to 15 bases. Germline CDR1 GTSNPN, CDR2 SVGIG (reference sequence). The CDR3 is CAWKVTGPNGYTF. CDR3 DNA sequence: TGTGCCTGGAAGGTGACTGGCCCCAATGGCTACACCTTC.

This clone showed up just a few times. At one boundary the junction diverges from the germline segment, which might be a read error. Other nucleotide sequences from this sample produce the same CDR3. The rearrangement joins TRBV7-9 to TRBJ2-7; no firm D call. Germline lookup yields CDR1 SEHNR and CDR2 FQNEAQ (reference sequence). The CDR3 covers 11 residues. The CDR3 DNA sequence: TGTTCCAGCAGCCTGTTCGACGAGCAGTACTTC. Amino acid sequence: CSSSLFDEQYF.

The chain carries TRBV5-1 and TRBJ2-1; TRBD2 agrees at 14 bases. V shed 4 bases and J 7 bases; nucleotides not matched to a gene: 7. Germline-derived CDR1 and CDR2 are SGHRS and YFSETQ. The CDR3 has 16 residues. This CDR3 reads CASSPGTSGRVNEQFF. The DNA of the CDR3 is TGCGCCAGCAGCCCCGGGACTAGCGGGAGAGTGAATGAGCAGTTCTTC.

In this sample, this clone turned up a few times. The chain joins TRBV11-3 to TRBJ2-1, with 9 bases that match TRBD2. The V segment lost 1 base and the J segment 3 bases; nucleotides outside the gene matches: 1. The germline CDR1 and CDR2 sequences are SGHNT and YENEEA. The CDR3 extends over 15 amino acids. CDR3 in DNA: TGTGCCAGCAGCTTAGGTAGCGGGAGCTACAATGAGCAGTTCTTC. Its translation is CASSLGSGSYNEQFF.

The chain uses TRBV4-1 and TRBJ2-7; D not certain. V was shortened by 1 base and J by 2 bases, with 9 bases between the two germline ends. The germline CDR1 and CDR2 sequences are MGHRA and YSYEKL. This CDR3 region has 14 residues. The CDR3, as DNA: TGCGCCAGCAGCCAAGTACCCTCGGCCTACGAGCAGTACTTC. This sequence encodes CASSQVPSAYEQYF.

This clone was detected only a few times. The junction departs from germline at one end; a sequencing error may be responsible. In DNA, the CDR3 is TGTTCCAGCAGCTTAGAGGCGGGCAGACGGGCGAACACCGGGGAGCTGTTTTTT. This sequence encodes CSSSLEAGRRANTGELFF. The chain couples TRBV7-9 to TRBJ2-2; tentative D call: TRBD2 (5 bases). Germline V gives CDR1 SEHNR, CDR2 FQNEAQ (reference sequence). The CDR3 is 18 amino acids.

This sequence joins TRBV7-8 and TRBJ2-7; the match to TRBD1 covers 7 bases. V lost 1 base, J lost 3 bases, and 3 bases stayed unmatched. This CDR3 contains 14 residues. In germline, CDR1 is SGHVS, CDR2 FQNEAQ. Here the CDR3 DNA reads TGTGCCAGCAGCTTAGGGACAGGTCGCTACGAGCAGTACTTC. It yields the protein CASSLGTGRYEQYF. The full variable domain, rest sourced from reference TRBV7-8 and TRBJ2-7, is GAGVSQSPRYKVAKRGQDVALRCDPISGHVSLFWYQQALGQGPEFLTYFQNEAQLDKSGLPSDRFFAERPEGSVSTLKIQRTQQEDSAVYLCASSLGTGRYEQYFGPGTRLTVT.

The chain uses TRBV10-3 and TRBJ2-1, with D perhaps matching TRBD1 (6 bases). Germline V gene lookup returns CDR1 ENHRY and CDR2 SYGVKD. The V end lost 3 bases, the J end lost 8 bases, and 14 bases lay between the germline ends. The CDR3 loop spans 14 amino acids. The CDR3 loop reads CAISDHNTGYEQFF. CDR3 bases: TGTGCCATCAGTGATCATAACACAGGGTATGAGCAGTTCTTC.

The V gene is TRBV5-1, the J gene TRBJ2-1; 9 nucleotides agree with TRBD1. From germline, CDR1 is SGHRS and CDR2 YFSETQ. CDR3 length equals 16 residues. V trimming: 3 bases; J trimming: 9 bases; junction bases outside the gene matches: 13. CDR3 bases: TGCGCCAGCAGCTCAATCCAACCGGGACAGGGATCTGAGCAGTTCTTC. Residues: CASSSIQPGQGSEQFF.

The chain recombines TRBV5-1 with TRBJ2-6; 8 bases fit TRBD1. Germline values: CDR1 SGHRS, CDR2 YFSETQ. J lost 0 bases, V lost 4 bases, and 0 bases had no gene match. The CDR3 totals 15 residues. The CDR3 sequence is CASSTGGSGANVLTF. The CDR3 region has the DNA TGCGCCAGCAGCACAGGGGGCTCTGGGGCCAACGTCCTGACTTTC.

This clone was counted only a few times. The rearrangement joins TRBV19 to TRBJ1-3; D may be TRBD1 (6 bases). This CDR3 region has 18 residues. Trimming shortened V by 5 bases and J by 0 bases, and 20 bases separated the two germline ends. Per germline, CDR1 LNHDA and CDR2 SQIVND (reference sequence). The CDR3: CASSPREGGGLSGNTIYF. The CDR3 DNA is TGTGCCAGTAGTCCACGGGAGGGTGGGGGCCTCTCTGGAAACACCATATATTTT. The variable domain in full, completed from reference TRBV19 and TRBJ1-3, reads DGGITQSPKYLFRKEGQNVTLSCEQNLNHDAMYWYRQDPGQGLRLIYYSQIVNDFQKGDIAEGYSVSREKKESFPLTVTSAQKNPTAFYLCASSPREGGGLSGNTIYFGEGSWLTVV.

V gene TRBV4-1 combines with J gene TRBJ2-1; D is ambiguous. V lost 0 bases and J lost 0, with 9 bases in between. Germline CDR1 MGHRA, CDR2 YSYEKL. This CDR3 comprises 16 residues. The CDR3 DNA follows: TGCGCCAGCAGCCAAGATCCCTTTAGCTCCTACAATGAGCAGTTCTTC. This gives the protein CASSQDPFSSYNEQFF.

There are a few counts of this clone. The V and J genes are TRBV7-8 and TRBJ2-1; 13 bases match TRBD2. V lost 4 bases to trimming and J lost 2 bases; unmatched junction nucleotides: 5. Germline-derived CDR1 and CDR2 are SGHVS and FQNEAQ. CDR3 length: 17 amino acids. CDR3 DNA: TGTGCCAGCAGCTGGACTAGCGGGGGTGGGACCTACAATGAGCAGTTCTTC. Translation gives CASSWTSGGGTYNEQFF.

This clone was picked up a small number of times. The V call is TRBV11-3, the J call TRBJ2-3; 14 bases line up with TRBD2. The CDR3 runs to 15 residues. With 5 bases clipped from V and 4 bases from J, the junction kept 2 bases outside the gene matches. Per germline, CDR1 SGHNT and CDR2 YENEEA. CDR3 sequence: CASSRLAGGADTQYF. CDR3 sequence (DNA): TGTGCCAGCAGCAGACTAGCGGGAGGGGCAGATACGCAGTATTTT.

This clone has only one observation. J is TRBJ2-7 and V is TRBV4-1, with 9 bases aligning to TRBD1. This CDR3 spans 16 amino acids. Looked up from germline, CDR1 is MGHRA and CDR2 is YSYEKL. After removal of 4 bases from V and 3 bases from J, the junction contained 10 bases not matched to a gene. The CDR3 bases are TGCGCCAGCAGCCTTACTGGAGGGACAGGGTACTACGAGCAGTACTTC. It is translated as CASSLTGGTGYYEQYF.

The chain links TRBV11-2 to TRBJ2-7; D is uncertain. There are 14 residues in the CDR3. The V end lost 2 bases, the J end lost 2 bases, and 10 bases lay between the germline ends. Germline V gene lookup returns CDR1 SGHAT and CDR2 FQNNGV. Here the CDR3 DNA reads TGTGCCAGCAGCTTACGTGTACTTCCCTACGAGCAGTACTTC. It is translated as CASSLRVLPYEQYF.

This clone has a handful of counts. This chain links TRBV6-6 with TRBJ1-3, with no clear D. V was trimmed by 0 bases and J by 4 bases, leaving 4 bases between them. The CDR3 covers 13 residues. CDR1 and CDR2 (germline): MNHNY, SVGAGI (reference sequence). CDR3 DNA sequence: TGTGCCAGCAGTTACTCGAGGGGAAACACCATATATTTT. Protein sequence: CASSYSRGNTIYF.

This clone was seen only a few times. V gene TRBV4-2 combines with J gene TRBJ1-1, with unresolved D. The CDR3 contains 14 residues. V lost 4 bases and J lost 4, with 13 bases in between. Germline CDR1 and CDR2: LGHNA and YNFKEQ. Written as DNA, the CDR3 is TGTGCCAGCAGCCGAACATCCCGTCGCACTGAAGCTTTCTTT. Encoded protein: CASSRTSRRTEAFF.

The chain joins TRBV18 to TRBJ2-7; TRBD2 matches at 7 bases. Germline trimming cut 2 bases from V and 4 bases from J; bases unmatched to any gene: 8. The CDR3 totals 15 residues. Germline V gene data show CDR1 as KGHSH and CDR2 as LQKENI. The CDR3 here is CASSPSGGSKYEQYF. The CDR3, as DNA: TGTGCCAGCTCACCAAGCGGCGGGAGCAAATACGAGCAGTACTTC.

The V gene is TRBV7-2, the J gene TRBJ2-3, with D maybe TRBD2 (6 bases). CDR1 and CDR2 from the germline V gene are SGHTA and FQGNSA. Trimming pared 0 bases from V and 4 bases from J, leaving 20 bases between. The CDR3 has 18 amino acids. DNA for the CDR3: TGTGCCAGCAGCTTAGCGCGGGCGCGAGGCGGGGCAGCAGATACGCAGTATTTT. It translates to CASSLARARGGAADTQYF.

The CDR3 sequence is CASSLVHAADSPNYGYTF. CDR3 bases: TGTGCCAGCAGCTTAGTGCACGCTGCGGACAGCCCTAACTATGGCTACACCTTC. The rearrangement links TRBV11-2 to TRBJ1-2; D perhaps matches TRBD1 (6 bases). Germline V CDR1 and CDR2: SGHAT, FQNNGV. The CDR3 has 18 residues. Deletions cut 1 base from V and 0 bases from J, with 18 bases between.

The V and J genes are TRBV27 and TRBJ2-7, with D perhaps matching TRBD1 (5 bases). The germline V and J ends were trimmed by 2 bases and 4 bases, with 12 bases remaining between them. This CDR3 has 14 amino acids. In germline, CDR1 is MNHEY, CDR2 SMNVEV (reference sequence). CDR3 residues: CASSLAGRAYEQYF. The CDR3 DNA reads TGTGCCAGCAGTTTAGCAGGCAGGGCTTACGAGCAGTACTTC.

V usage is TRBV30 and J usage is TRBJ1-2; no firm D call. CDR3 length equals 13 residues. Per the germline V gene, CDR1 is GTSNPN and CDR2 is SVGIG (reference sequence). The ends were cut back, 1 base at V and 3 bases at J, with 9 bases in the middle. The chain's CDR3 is CAWSGGGYYGYTF. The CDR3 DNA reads TGTGCCTGGAGTGGGGGAGGGTACTATGGCTACACCTTC. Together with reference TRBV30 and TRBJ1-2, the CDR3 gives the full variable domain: SQTIHQWPATLVQPVGSPLSLECTVEGTSNPNLYWYRQAAGRGLQLLFYSVGIGQISSEVPQNLSASRPQDRQFILSSKKLLLSDSGFYLCAWSGGGYYGYTFGSGTRLTVV.

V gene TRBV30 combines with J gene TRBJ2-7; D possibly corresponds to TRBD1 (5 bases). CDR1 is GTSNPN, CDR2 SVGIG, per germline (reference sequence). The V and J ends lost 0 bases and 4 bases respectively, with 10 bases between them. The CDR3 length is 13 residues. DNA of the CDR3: TGTGCCTGGAGTGTAGTCAGGGATTACGAGCAGTACTTC. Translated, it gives CAWSVVRDYEQYF.

CDR3 coding DNA: TGTGCCAGCAGTGGGGGGACGGAGGGGACTAGCGGACTCTACGAGCAGTACTTC. Amino acids: CASSGGTEGTSGLYEQYF. The rearrangement links TRBV6-1 to TRBJ2-7; TRBD2 agrees at 11 bases. Germline CDR1 MNHNS, CDR2 SASEGT. This CDR3 is built from 18 residues. Trimming removed 4 bases from V and 3 bases from J; junction bases left unmatched: 14.

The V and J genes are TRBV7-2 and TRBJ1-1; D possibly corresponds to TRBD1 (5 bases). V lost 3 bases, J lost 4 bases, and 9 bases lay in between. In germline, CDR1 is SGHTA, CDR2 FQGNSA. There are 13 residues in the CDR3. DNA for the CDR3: TGTGCCAGCAGCTTCCGGAGGGGCACTGAAGCTTTCTTT. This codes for CASSFRRGTEAFF.

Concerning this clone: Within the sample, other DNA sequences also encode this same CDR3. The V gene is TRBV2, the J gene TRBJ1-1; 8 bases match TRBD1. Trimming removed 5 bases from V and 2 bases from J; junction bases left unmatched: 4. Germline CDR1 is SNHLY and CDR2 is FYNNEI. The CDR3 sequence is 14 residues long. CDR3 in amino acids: CASSPGQGNTEAFF. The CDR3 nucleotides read TGTGCCAGCAGTCCCGGACAGGGTAACACTGAAGCTTTCTTT.